This entry is about one T cell receptor beta chain. The entry originates in a study of blood T cell repertoires in COVID-19. For the study at large: From T cells, B-cell-depleted T cells, or PBMCs came the material, which was cDNA or gDNA.

The table came from immunoSEQ multiplex PCR; TCRdb's copy has only in-frame clones and leaves some out. The sample holds more than 300,000 clones, approximately 90% seen once. Recruitment covered fewer than 25 US areas and drew participants whose ages spanned roughly 18 to 95 years. Researchers sorted participants into cohorts using their self-reported clinical history. Recovered status applied to Cohort 3 donors who had two consecutive negative PCRs. It also applied to those with clearance or with symptom resolution. Trimming at V came to 4 bases and at J to 0 bases, leaving 13 bases not matched to a gene. Germline CDR1 reads MNHEY; CDR2 reads SVGEGT. This CDR3 region has 18 residues.

Sequencing was carried out using PBMCs or T cells enriched from blood (not recorded which). This receptor was obtained from a young woman who had recovered from COVID-19. The chain uses TRBV6-2 or TRBV6-3 and TRBJ2-3; 7 nucleotides align to TRBD2. DNA for the CDR3: TGTGCCAGCAGTTCTCTTAAAGGGGACTACTCTAGCACAGATACGCAGTATTTT. Translated, it gives CASSSLKGDYSSTDTQYF.